This T cell receptor beta chain is drawn from a study of T cell repertoires in cytomegalovirus infection. From the reads, TCRdb called clonotypes with MiXCR, one entry per CDR3 protein. The repertoire includes more than 500,000 distinct CDR3 sequences, about 17% of them detected once, and 20% to 30% sits in the top ten. This CDR3 comprises 15 residues. CDR1 and CDR2 (germline): KGHSH, LQKENI. The ends lost 6 bases at V and 4 bases at J; junction bases unmatched: 8. The origin of this receptor is a human donor in good health (CMV status not recorded). Some clones in this sample may be carry-over from other donors' samples. Sequenced input: CD8+ T cells from PBMCs. The rearrangement joins TRBV18 to TRBJ2-1, with 8 bases fitting TRBD1. The CDR3 coding sequence is TGTGCCAGCTCGGACAGGGCTTCCCCTTACAATGAGCAGTTCTTC. Translating gives CASSDRASPYNEQFF.